The rows below give T cell receptor beta chains drawn from one sample of a study of blood T cell repertoires in COVID-19. The method was immunoSEQ multiplex PCR; TCRdb's version includes in-frame clones alone and lacks a portion of them. The repertoire consists of fewer than 300,000 clones, with 80% to 95% occurring once and the leading ten covering roughly 1.1%. Input material: PBMCs or T cells enriched from blood (not recorded which). Source of these receptors: a woman under 40 who had recovered from COVID-19. The CDR3 runs from the conserved cysteine through the conserved F or W.

v_call,j_call,cdr3_aa
TRBV27,TRBJ2-7,CASRPGLAGYEQYF
TRBV6-2/TRBV6-3,TRBJ2-7,CASSYPIVGTTFYEQYF
TRBV14,TRBJ2-7,CASSQARGYEQYF
TRBV11-1,TRBJ2-5,CASSAGTGHRTQYF
TRBV15,TRBJ1-2,CATSRYGVVDGYTF
TRBV11-2,TRBJ2-7,CASSRTGTSVSSYEQYF
TRBV28,TRBJ2-1,CATSLSGLARDNEQFF
TRBV25-1,TRBJ2-3,CASSLLAGGYTDTQYF
TRBV28,TRBJ1-6,CASRTGTGNTSPLHF
TRBV5-8,TRBJ1-6,CASSLAHLGDSPLHF
TRBV9,TRBJ2-7,CASSGGEEGQGNEQYF
TRBV30,TRBJ1-5,CAWSVGTGGQPQHF
TRBV19,TRBJ2-5,CASSIYLESETQYF
TRBV18,TRBJ2-5,CASSLQYQETQYF
TRBV20-1,TRBJ2-5,CSASRAQGFGETQYF
TRBV7-2,TRBJ2-7,CASSLESQGSSYEQYF
TRBV13,TRBJ1-6,CASSPSGGTLYNSPLHF
TRBV9,TRBJ2-7,CASSVSGLSSYEQYF
TRBV3-1/TRBV3-2,TRBJ2-7,CASSQEGGRRSYEQYF
TRBV3-1/TRBV3-2,TRBJ1-1,CASSRTGNTEAFF
TRBV14,TRBJ2-3,CASSPRGSDTQYF
TRBV19,TRBJ1-2,CASSSFQGPNYGYTF
TRBV27,TRBJ2-7,CASTTTEPTGIYEQYF
TRBV6-2/TRBV6-3,TRBJ2-3,CASSSTDTDTQYF
TRBV2,TRBJ2-7,CASSVWTGSYEQYF
TRBV27,TRBJ1-2,CASSLKPGREFYGYTF
TRBV28,TRBJ2-1,CASSLSLEQFF
TRBV28,TRBJ2-3,CASSLSGTAQSTDTQYF
TRBV7-6,TRBJ2-7,CASSLAQGAREQYF
TRBV4-3,TRBJ1-3,CASSQAPLSGNTIYF
TRBV5-1,TRBJ2-3,CASSFSRADSTDTQYF
TRBV11-2,TRBJ2-3,CASSYTSGRTDTQYF
TRBV24-1,TRBJ2-5,CATSEPGVGQLYQETQYF
TRBV28,TRBJ2-5,CASRRQGTKTQYF
TRBV6-5,TRBJ1-1,CASSYSRVYDTEAFF
TRBV7-6,TRBJ2-1,CASSQRPVGNEQFF
TRBV28,TRBJ1-5,CASSFPLFTGGDSNQPQHF
TRBV18,TRBJ1-3,CASSPTGSPGNTIYF
TRBV28,TRBJ2-3,CASSRGGTDTQYF
TRBV28,TRBJ2-2,CASRNDRFNTGELFF
TRBV2,TRBJ2-7,CASRSLAANDRDEQYF
TRBV10-3,TRBJ1-1,CAISPGDRGIGAFF
TRBV12-3/TRBV12-4,TRBJ1-2,CASSLGQNYGYTF